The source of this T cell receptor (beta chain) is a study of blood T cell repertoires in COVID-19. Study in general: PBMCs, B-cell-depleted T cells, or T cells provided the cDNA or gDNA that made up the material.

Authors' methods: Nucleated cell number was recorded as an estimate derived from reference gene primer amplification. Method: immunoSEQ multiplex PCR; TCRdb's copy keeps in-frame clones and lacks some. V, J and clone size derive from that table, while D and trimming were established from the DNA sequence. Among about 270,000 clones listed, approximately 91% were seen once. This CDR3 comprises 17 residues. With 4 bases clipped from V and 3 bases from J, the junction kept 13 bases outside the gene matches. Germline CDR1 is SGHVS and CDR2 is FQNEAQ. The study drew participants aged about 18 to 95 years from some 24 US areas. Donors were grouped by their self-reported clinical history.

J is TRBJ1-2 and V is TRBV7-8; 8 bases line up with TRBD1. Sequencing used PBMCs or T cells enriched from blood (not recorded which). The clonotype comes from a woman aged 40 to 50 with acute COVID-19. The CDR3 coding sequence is TGTGCCAGCAGCTCCGCGACAGGGGCGCTACCCTACTATGGCTACACCTTC. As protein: CASSSATGALPYYGYTF.